The 22 T cell receptor beta chains given below trace back to one sample, sequenced in a study of T-cell memory formation after mild COVID-19. TCRdb reprocessed the 5' RACE reads with MiXCR, giving one entry per CDR3 protein. The data hold around 390,000 distinct CDR3 sequences, with more than 15% observed a single time. The specimen was PBMCs or a T cell subset sorted from them (not recorded which). Receptors originate from a man younger than 35 who had mild COVID-19 (a few samples of this study predate the infection). Cell type and time point are not known.

This chain connects TRBV4-2 to TRBJ2-1; maybe TRBD2 (6 bases). Trimming cost V 4 bases and J 6 bases, with 13 bases left between them. CDR1 is LGHNA, CDR2 YNFKEQ, per germline. The CDR3 consists of 14 residues. The CDR3 loop is CASSRHTSSNEQFF. The DNA of the CDR3 is TGTGCCAGCAGCCGACACACTAGCAGCAATGAGCAGTTCTTC.

J is TRBJ2-1 and V is TRBV12-3 or TRBV12-4, with D uncertain. Trimming shortened V by 6 bases and J by 7 bases, and 10 bases separated the two germline ends. The CDR3 is made up of 12 amino acids. The CDR3 DNA is TGTGCCAGCAGAATAAACTGGAATGAGCAGTTCTTC. Translating it yields CASRINWNEQFF.

This chain links TRBV7-3 with TRBJ2-3, with 9 bases matching TRBD2. The germline CDR1 and CDR2 sequences are SGHTA and FQGTGA. The CDR3 length is 16 residues. V was clipped by 0 bases and J by 2 bases; unmatched bases: 3. The DNA for the CDR3 is TGTGCCAGCAGCTTAACCCTAGCGGGGCCCACAGATACGCAGTATTTT. It yields the protein CASSLTLAGPTDTQYF.

This chain uses TRBV28 with TRBJ1-3; no definite D call. Germline loops: CDR1 MDHEN, CDR2 SYDVKM. This CDR3 has 12 residues. Trimming left V 6 bases short and J 3 bases short, with 6 bases between. Written as DNA, the CDR3 is TGTGCCAGCAGGACTAATGGAAACACCATATATTTT. Protein: CASRTNGNTIYF.

This clonotype was counted a few times. The rearrangement links TRBV6-2 or TRBV6-3 to TRBJ1-2; possibly TRBD1 for D (5 bases). Germline V gene lookup returns CDR1 MNHEY and CDR2 SVGEGT. This CDR3 region has 15 residues. Trimming removed 8 bases from V and 4 bases from J, with 20 bases in between. The CDR3, as DNA: TGTGCCAGCTCTGATCTAGGCGGGGACGGCTATGGCTACACCTTC. Encoded protein: CASSDLGGDGYGYTF.

The chain carries TRBV5-1 and TRBJ2-1, with 12 bases aligning to TRBD1. Germline V lookup: CDR1 SGHRS, CDR2 YFSETQ. The trim removed 4 bases at V and 4 bases at J, leaving 9 bases unmatched. The CDR3 extends over 17 amino acids. The CDR3 nucleotides are TGCGCCAGCAGCCGTCGGGGACAGGGGGCTACATACAATGAGCAGTTCTTC. It specifies CASSRRGQGATYNEQFF.

V usage is TRBV12-3 or TRBV12-4 and J usage is TRBJ2-1, with 7 bases identical to TRBD1. The CDR3 totals 13 residues. V lost 8 bases to trimming and J lost 8 bases; unmatched junction nucleotides: 9. Here the CDR3 reads CASLLGGDDEQFF. CDR3 sequence (DNA): TGTGCCAGCCTTTTAGGGGGCGACGATGAGCAGTTCTTC.

The sample holds a few counts of this clonotype. V is TRBV5-1 and J is TRBJ1-2; D gene uncertain. V dropped 0 bases and J dropped 6 bases, with 9 bases sitting between them. In germline, CDR1 is SGHRS, CDR2 YFSETQ. The CDR3 is made up of 13 amino acids. The CDR3 bases are TGCGCCAGCAGCTTGGGGGGTAAGGATGGCTACACCTTC. Residues: CASSLGGKDGYTF.

This clonotype has a count of ten or more. The chain uses TRBV4-1 and TRBJ1-1; D call uncertain. Germline-derived CDR1 and CDR2 are MGHRA and YSYEKL. V lost 3 bases to trimming and J lost 0 bases, with 8 bases between them. The CDR3 sequence is 14 residues long. Here the CDR3 DNA reads TGCGCCAGCAGCCAGGGGTCTTTGAACACTGAAGCTTTCTTT. Residues: CASSQGSLNTEAFF.

This rearrangement joins TRBV12-3 or TRBV12-4 to TRBJ1-6; perhaps TRBD1 as D (5 bases). V was cut by 2 bases and J by 10 bases, with 15 bases left in between. CDR3 length: 15 amino acids. CDR3 sequence (DNA): TGTGCCAGCAGTTTAATCCAGGGAGGTCAGTCACCCCTCCACTTT. It is translated as CASSLIQGGQSPLHF.

Here the CDR3 DNA reads TGTGCCAGCAGCTTTTCGGGGACTAGCGGGGCCCTTAGCACAGATACGCAGTATTTT. As protein: CASSFSGTSGALSTDTQYF. The chain is built from TRBV4-2 and TRBJ2-3, with 13 bases that match TRBD2. Losses at the gene ends were 5 bases for V and 0 bases for J; bases not matched to a gene: 11. The CDR3 has 19 residues. Germline CDR1 is LGHNA and CDR2 is YNFKEQ.

This chain uses TRBV7-3 with TRBJ1-1; D not certain. The V end lost 2 bases, the J end lost 3 bases, and 10 bases lay between the germline ends. Germline V gives CDR1 SGHTA, CDR2 FQGTGA. This CDR3 comprises 14 residues. CDR3 nucleotide sequence: TGTGCCAGCAGCTTAGACGTGGGCTACACTGAAGCTTTCTTT. Its protein product is CASSLDVGYTEAFF.

This clonotype was detected many times. The rearrangement joins TRBV25-1 to TRBJ1-6; D is ambiguous. Trimming shortened V by 1 base and J by 14 bases, and 6 bases separated the two germline ends. The CDR3 has 11 amino acids. Germline CDR1 MGHDK, CDR2 SYGVNS. CDR3 bases: TGTGCCAGCAGTGAATCCGTCACCCTCCACTTT. Its translation is CASSESVTLHF.

This clonotype showed up just a few times. This chain uses TRBV18 with TRBJ2-7; perhaps TRBD1 as D (6 bases). Per germline, CDR1 KGHSH and CDR2 LQKENI. This CDR3 has 15 residues. The V end lost 2 bases, the J end lost 2 bases, and 13 bases lay between the germline ends. The CDR3 bases are TGTGCCAGCTCACCAGGTTCGCAGGGGACCTACGAGCAGTACGTC. This encodes CASSPGSQGTYEQYV.

Only a few counts were recorded for this clonotype. This chain connects TRBV9 to TRBJ2-3, with 8 bases that match TRBD1. Germline CDR1 is SGDLS and CDR2 is YYNGEE. The CDR3 is 15 residues long. After removal of 0 bases from V and 6 bases from J, the junction contained 6 bases not matched to a gene. CDR3 in amino acids: CASSVGGQGLDTQYF. The CDR3 coding sequence is TGTGCCAGCAGCGTAGGAGGACAGGGTTTGGATACGCAGTATTTT.

The sample holds a few counts of this clonotype. The CDR3: CASSLAPHTEAFF. Written as DNA, the CDR3 is TGTGCCAGCAGTTTAGCACCCCACACTGAAGCTTTCTTT. The chain has TRBV12-3 or TRBV12-4 and TRBJ1-1, with unresolved D. The CDR3 extends over 13 amino acids. V lost 0 bases and J lost 3, with 5 bases in between.

This clonotype appeared a few times. The rearrangement uses TRBV6-6 and TRBJ2-5, with D perhaps TRBD1 or TRBD2 (6 bases each). The germline V and J ends were trimmed by 4 bases and 5 bases, with 14 bases remaining between them. The length of the CDR3 is 14 residues. The germline CDR1 and CDR2 sequences are MNHNY and SVGAGI (reference sequence). The CDR3 DNA is TGTGCCAGCAGTTTCCCGGGGGCTAGTGAGACCCAGTACTTC. It yields the protein CASSFPGASETQYF.

V usage is TRBV30 and J usage is TRBJ1-1; tentatively, D is TRBD1 (5 bases). Germline V gene sequence: CDR1 GTSNPN, CDR2 SVGIG (reference sequence). V lost 7 bases and J 5 bases, leaving 17 bases between the germline ends. The CDR3 spans 13 residues. The CDR3 loop reads CAFEQAEGTEAFF. CDR3 in DNA: TGTGCCTTTGAACAGGCGGAGGGGACTGAAGCTTTCTTT.

The chain employs TRBV7-6 and TRBJ2-1, with 10 positions matching TRBD2. CDR1 is SGHVS, CDR2 FNYEAQ, per germline. This CDR3 region has 16 residues. The V segment lost 5 bases and the J segment 10 bases; nucleotides outside the gene matches: 14. CDR3: CASSSGGAGPHQEQFF. The CDR3 DNA reads as TGTGCCAGCAGCAGCGGGGGGGCCGGGCCTCATCAGGAGCAGTTCTTC.

This chain links TRBV20-1 with TRBJ2-3, with 10 bases identical to TRBD2. V lost 1 base to trimming and J lost 2 bases; unmatched junction nucleotides: 6. This CDR3 is built from 16 residues. CDR1 is DFQATT, CDR2 SNEGSKA, per germline (reference sequence). Here the CDR3 DNA reads TGCAGTGCTAGAGGGCTAGCGGGGGCTGTCACAGATACGCAGTATTTT. Protein product: CSARGLAGAVTDTQYF.

This clonotype was detected a few times. The V and J genes are TRBV11-3 and TRBJ1-1; D not resolved. The CDR3 totals 15 residues. CDR1 and CDR2 from the germline V gene are SGHNT and YENEEA. The V end lost 3 bases, the J end lost 7 bases, and 18 bases lay between the germline ends. The CDR3 sequence: CASSFFGQAGGEAFF. The CDR3 DNA follows: TGTGCCAGCAGCTTCTTTGGTCAGGCGGGCGGTGAAGCTTTCTTT.

This chain links TRBV7-8 with TRBJ1-1, with 10 nucleotides matching TRBD1. V trimming: 6 bases; J trimming: 3 bases; junction bases outside the gene matches: 7. The germline CDR1 and CDR2 sequences are SGHVS and FQNEAQ. CDR3 size: 15 residues. CDR3 sequence reads: CASRVPGTGDTEAFF. DNA for the CDR3: TGTGCCAGCAGGGTCCCCGGGACAGGGGACACTGAAGCTTTCTTT.